Here is one TCR beta chain with its context. What it binds is unknown. PCR used 60 Vbeta primers and 13 Jbeta primers. Assay: immunoSEQ multiplex PCR; the TCRdb copy retains only in-frame clones and omits some. The table lists 100,000 to 130,000 clones, about 80% of them singletons, with less than 3% in the top ten. This record belongs to a study of cytomegalovirus exposure and HLA in healthy donors. Study outcomes and limitations: Within the data, a cluster of highly shared sequence variants was likely a sequencing artifact. A few CMV-associated chains proved CMV antigen-specific in vitro. Reported performance of the classifier showed diagnosis of cytomegalovirus status with high specificity and sensitivity.

The clonotype originates from a man aged 25-45 years in good health and CMV-seropositive. Source material: PBMCs.

CDR3 region: CASSYYRNSGNTIYF. CDR3 in DNA: TGTGCCAGCAGTTACTACAGGAACTCTGGAAACACCATATATTTT. The V and J genes are TRBV6-6 and TRBJ1-3, with D possibly being TRBD1 (5 bases). This CDR3 has 15 amino acids. V lost 1 base, J lost 0 bases, and 7 bases lay in between. CDR1 and CDR2 from the germline V gene are MNHNY and SVGAGI (reference sequence).